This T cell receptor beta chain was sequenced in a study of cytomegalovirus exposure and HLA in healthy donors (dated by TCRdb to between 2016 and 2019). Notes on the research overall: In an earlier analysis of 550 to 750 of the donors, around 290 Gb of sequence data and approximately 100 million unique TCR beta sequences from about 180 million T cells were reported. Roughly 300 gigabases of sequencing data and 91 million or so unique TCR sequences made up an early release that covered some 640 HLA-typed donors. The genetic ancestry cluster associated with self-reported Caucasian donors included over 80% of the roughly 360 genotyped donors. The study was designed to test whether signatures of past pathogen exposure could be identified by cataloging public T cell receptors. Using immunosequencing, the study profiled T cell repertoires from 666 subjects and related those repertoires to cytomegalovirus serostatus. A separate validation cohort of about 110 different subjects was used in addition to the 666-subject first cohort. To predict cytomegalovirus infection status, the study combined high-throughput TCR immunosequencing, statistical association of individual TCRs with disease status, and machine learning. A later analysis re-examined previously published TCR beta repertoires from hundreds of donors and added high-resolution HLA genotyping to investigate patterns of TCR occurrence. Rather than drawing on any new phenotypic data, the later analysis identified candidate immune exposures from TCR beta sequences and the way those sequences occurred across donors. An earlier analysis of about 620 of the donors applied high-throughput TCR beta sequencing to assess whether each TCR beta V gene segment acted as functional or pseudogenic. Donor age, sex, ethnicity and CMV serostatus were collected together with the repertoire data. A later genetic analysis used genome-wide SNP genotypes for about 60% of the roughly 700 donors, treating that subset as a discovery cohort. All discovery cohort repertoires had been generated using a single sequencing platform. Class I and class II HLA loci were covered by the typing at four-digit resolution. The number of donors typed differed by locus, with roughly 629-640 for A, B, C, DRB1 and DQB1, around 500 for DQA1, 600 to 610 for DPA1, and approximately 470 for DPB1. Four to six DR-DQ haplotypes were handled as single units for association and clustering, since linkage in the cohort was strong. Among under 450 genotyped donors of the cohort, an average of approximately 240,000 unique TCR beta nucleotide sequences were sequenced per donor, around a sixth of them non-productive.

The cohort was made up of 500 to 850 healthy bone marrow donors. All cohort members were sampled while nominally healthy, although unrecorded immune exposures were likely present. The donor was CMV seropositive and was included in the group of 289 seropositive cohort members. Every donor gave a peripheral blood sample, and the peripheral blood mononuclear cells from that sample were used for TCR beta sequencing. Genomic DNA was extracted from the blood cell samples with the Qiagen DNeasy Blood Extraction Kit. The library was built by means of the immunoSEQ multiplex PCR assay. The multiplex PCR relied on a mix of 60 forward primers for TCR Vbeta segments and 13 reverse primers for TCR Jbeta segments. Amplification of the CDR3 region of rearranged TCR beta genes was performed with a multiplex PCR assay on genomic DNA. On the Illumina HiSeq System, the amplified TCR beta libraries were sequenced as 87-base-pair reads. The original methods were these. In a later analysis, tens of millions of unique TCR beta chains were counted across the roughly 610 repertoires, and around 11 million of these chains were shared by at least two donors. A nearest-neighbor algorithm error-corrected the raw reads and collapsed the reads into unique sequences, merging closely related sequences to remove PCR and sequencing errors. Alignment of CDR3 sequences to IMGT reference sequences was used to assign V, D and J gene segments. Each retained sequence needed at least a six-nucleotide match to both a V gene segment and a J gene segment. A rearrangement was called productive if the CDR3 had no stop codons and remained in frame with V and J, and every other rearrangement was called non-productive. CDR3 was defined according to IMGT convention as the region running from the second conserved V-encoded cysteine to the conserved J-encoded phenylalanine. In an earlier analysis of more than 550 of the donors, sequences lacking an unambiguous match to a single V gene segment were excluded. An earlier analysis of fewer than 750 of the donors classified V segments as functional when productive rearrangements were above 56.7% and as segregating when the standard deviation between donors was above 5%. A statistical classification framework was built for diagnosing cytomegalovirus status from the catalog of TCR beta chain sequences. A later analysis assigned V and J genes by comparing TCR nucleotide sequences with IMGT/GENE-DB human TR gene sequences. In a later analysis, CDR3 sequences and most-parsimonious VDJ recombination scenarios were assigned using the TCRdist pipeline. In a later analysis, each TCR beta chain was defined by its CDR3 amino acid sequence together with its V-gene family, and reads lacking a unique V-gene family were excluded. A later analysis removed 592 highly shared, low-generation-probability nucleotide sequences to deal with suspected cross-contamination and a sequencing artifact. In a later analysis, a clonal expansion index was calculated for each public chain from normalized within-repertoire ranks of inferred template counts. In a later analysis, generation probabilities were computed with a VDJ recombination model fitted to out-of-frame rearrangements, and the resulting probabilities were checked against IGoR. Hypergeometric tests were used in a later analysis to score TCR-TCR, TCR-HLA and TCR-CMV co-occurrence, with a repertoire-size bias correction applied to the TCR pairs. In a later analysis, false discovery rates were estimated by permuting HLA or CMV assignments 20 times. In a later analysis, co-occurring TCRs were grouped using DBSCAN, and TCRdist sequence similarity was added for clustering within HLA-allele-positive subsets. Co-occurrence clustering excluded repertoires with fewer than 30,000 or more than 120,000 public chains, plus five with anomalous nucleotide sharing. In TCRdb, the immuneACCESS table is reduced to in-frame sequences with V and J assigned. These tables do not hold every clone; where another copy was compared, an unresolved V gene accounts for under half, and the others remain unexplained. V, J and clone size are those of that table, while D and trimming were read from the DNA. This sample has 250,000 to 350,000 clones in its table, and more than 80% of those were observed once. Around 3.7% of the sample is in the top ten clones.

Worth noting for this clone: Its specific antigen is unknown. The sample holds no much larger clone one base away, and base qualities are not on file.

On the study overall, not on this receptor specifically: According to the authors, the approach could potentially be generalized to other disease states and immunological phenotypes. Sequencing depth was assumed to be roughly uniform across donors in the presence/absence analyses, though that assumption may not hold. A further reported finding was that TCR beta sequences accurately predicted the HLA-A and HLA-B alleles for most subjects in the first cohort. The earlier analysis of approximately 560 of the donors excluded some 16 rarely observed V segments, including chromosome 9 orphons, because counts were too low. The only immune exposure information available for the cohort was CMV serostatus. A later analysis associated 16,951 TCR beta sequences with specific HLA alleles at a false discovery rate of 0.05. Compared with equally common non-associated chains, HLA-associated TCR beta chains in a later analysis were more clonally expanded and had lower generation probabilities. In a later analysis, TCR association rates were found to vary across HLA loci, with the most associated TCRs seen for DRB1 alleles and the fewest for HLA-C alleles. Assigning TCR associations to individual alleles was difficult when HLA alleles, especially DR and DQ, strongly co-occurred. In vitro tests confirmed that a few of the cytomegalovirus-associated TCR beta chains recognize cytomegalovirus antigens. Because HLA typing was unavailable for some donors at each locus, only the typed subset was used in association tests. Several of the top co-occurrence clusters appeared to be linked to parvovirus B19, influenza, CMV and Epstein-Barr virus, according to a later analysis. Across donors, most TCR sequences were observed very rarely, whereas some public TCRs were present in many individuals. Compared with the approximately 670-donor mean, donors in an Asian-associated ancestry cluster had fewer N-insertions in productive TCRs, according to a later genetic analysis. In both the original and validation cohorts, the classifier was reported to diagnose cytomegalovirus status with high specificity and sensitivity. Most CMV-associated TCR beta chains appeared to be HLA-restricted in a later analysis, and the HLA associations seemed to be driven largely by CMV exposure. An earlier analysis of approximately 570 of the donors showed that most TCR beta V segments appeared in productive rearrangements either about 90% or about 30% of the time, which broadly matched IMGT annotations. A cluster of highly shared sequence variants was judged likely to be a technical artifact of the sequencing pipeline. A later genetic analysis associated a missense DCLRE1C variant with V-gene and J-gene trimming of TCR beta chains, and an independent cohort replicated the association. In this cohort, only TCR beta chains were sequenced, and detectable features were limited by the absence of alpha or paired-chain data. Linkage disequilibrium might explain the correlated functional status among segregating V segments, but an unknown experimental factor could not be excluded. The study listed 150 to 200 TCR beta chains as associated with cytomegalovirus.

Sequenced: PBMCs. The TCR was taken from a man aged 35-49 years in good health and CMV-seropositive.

The sequenced DNA is TGTGCCAGCAGCGTATCCAGCGGGCGGGGTGAGCAGTTCTTC. Translated, this is CASSVSSGRGEQFF. The chain is encoded by TRBV9 joined to TRBJ2-1; D gene: possibly TRBD2, on 6 matching bases. CDR1 and CDR2, per the germline V gene, are SGDLS and YYNGEE. The V end loses 1 base and the J end loses 9 bases, and a stretch of 14 bases separates them. The CDR3 goes from the cysteine to the phenylalanine over 14 residues. Left in the record is the CDR3 DNA by itself, 42 bases read in frame from the first base.